What follows describes a single T cell receptor beta chain. V was trimmed by 1 base and J by 8 bases, leaving 18 bases between them. The CDR3 is 16 residues long. The data were obtained in a study of blood T cells in healthy people across ages. A J-beta primer mix and a sample-barcoded 5' primer were used in a second PCR of about 7 to 12 cycles. TCRdb reprocessed the 5' RACE reads with MiXCR, giving one entry per CDR3 protein. The table records around 990,000 distinct CDR3 sequences, roughly 24% of them present only once. This sample was also put to use in a study of T cells of mothers and their children.

The rearrangement joins TRBV12-3 or TRBV12-4 to TRBJ2-1, with D uncertain. This clonotype was obtained from a girl aged 2 to 10 in good health. Sequenced sample: blood. The CDR3 sequence: CASSLVRPLGLHEQFF. DNA for the CDR3: TGTGCCAGCAGTTTAGTGAGGCCGCTGGGTCTCCATGAGCAGTTCTTC.